This T cell receptor (beta chain) originates from a study of cytomegalovirus exposure and HLA in healthy donors. The wider study: Prior work identified around 110 million unique TCR beta sequences in about 179 million T cells. The study's early data release held some 85 million unique TCRs from HLA-typed donors.

Findings and caveats of the study: The study dropped some indistinguishable V segments, TRBV6-2 and TRBV6-3 among them.

Unmatched junction bases numbered 4, after V lost 5 bases and J lost 7 bases. Germline V gene data show CDR1 as ENHRY and CDR2 as SYGVKD. This CDR3 contains 15 residues. About this clone: Its antigen is unknown.

Vbeta (60) and Jbeta (13) primers were used in the PCR. TCRdb keeps only in-frame clones here, not all; method: immunoSEQ multiplex PCR. The sample records 130,000 or so clones, around 75% being singletons. This TCR came from a man aged 25-40 years in good health and CMV-seronegative. The V call is TRBV10-3, the J call TRBJ2-2, with TRBD2 matching over 13 bases. Source material: PBMCs. CDR3 coding DNA: TGTGCCATCAGTACTAGCGGGAGGGCCAACGGGGAGCTGTTTTTT. Its protein is CAISTSGRANGELFF.